These 20 T cell receptor beta chains originate from one sample sequenced in a study of shared clonotypes between healthy human individuals. The protocol was immunoSEQ multiplex PCR, while the TCRdb copy is restricted to in-frame clones and leaves out a portion. This repertoire shows about 580,000 clones, about 98% found once; its top ten account for 0.3%. Terminally differentiated effector memory CD45RA+ cells were left out of the naive CD8 fraction, which was CD45RO-negative and positively selected for CCR7. The material sequenced was naive CD8+ T cells sorted from blood. All receptors come from a man aged 30-40 years in good health.

The V gene is TRBV15, the J gene TRBJ1-5; a possible D gene is TRBD1 (5 bases). The CDR3 is 17 amino acids. The V end lost 5 bases, the J end lost 2 bases, and 19 bases lay between the germline ends. CDR1 is LNHNV and CDR2 is YYDKDF in the germline V gene (reference sequence). The CDR3 spells CATSDPGVRGGNQPQHF. The CDR3 region has the DNA TGTGCCACCAGCGACCCGGGAGTGAGGGGAGGCAATCAGCCCCAGCATTTT.

J is TRBJ2-2 and V is TRBV10-3; 7 bases align to TRBD2. The length of the CDR3 is 16 residues. Germline CDR1 is ENHRY and CDR2 is SYGVKD. Trimming removed 0 bases from V and 1 base from J; junction bases left unmatched: 2. The CDR3 loop reads CAISESSSGNTGELFF. For the CDR3, the DNA is TGTGCCATCAGTGAGTCGTCTAGCGGGAACACCGGGGAGCTGTTTTTT.

The chain combines TRBV11-2 with TRBJ2-2; possible D gene TRBD2, 6 bases. The CDR3 totals 17 residues. Germline V gene sequence: CDR1 SGHAT, CDR2 FQNNGV. Trimming shortened V by 4 bases and J by 6 bases, and 21 bases separated the two germline ends. The CDR3 sequence is CASSSVLAPEAPGELFF. The CDR3 nucleotides are TGTGCCAGCAGCTCGGTTCTAGCGCCGGAGGCCCCCGGGGAGCTGTTTTTT.

Only one count was recorded for this clone. The chain joins TRBV18 to TRBJ2-7, with TRBD2 as a possible D gene (6 bases). CDR3 length: 15 residues. The V end was cut by 2 bases, the J end by 2 bases, with 13 bases between. Germline CDR1 is KGHSH and CDR2 is LQKENI. CDR3 in DNA: TGTGCCAGCTCACCATCGCGGGATCAGACCTACGAGCAGTACTTC. Encoded protein: CASSPSRDQTYEQYF.

This sequence joins TRBV21-1 and TRBJ2-3; the table names TRBD2, a call not compared with the DNA. TRBV21-1 is labeled a pseudogene. The CDR3 sequence is 18 residues long. The chain's CDR3 is CASSIRGTSGRATDTQYF. The CDR3, as DNA: TGTGCCAGCAGCATCCGGGGCACTAGCGGGAGGGCCACAGATACGCAGTATTTT.

V gene TRBV7-9 combines with J gene TRBJ1-2, with a weak D call TRBD1 (5 bases). CDR3 size: 15 residues. Germline V CDR1 and CDR2: SEHNR, FQNEAQ (reference sequence). Trimming removed 5 bases at V and 4 bases at J, with 17 bases between. In DNA, the CDR3 is TGTGCCAGCAGCCCACGTGGTTGGGACGGCTATGGCTACACCTTC. It specifies CASSPRGWDGYGYTF.

This chain links TRBV29-1 with TRBJ2-7; D unclear. Germline CDR1 is SQVTM and CDR2 is ANQGSEA. V dropped 4 bases and J dropped 3 bases, with 7 bases sitting between them. The CDR3 consists of 11 residues. The CDR3, as DNA: TGCAGCGTTGTGGAGAACTACGAGCAGTACTTC. The encoded protein is CSVVENYEQYF.

This chain links TRBV18 with TRBJ2-5; TRBD1 agrees at 7 bases. The germline gives CDR1 KGHSH, CDR2 LQKENI. The V gene end was trimmed by 6 bases and the J gene end by 1 base; junction bases not matched to a gene: 8. This CDR3 spans 15 amino acids. In DNA form, the CDR3 reads TGTGCCAGCTCTCCTCCGAGGGGGCCCCAAGAGACCCAGTACTTC. As protein: CASSPPRGPQETQYF.

The V call is TRBV4-1, the J call TRBJ1-4; D not certain. The CDR3 has 17 amino acids. Trimming stripped 0 bases from V and 1 base from J, with 12 bases between. The germline CDR1 and CDR2 sequences are MGHRA and YSYEKL. CDR3 coding DNA: TGCGCCAGCAGCCAAGATGTGTTTGCCGAAACTAATGAAAAACTGTTTTTT. Its translation is CASSQDVFAETNEKLFF.

The rearrangement joins TRBV7-9 to TRBJ2-7, with TRBD1 identical over 8 bases. The ends lost 5 bases at V and 5 bases at J; junction bases unmatched: 11. The germline CDR1 and CDR2 sequences are SEHNR and FQNEAQ (reference sequence). The CDR3 is 15 amino acids. In DNA form, the CDR3 reads TGTGCCAGCAGCCCTACGTCCCGGGACAGGAACGAGCAGTACTTC. Residues: CASSPTSRDRNEQYF.

The chain is built from TRBV9 and TRBJ2-1; D tentatively reads TRBD1 or TRBD2 (5 bases each). Germline lookup yields CDR1 SGDLS and CDR2 YYNGEE. This CDR3 is built from 15 residues. V lost 0 bases to trimming and J lost 2 bases, with 9 bases between them. The CDR3 here is CASSVVGDPYNEQFF. The CDR3 DNA reads as TGTGCCAGCAGCGTAGTGGGGGACCCCTACAATGAGCAGTTCTTC.

The chain employs TRBV11-3 and TRBJ2-3; 7 nucleotides match TRBD2. This CDR3 is 16 amino acids long. The V gene end was trimmed by 6 bases and the J gene end by 2 bases; junction bases not matched to a gene: 11. Looked up from germline, CDR1 is SGHNT and CDR2 is YENEEA. CDR3 residues: CASRVSLAAPTDTQYF. The CDR3 DNA follows: TGTGCCAGCAGAGTGAGCCTAGCGGCCCCCACAGATACGCAGTATTTT.

The CDR3 protein is CASSYGGTGGYTF. The CDR3 DNA sequence: TGTGCCAGCAGTTACGGGGGGACAGGGGGCTACACCTTC. The rearrangement uses TRBV6-5 and TRBJ1-2; 9 nucleotides agree with TRBD1. V gave up 2 bases and J gave up 8 bases; unmatched junction bases: 3. The CDR3 is made up of 13 amino acids. Germline V lookup: CDR1 MNHEY, CDR2 SVGAGI.

The chain joins TRBV27 to TRBJ1-5; D gene unclear. Per germline, CDR1 MNHEY and CDR2 SMNVEV (reference sequence). CDR3 size: 14 residues. V was shortened by 4 bases and J by 2 bases, with 9 bases between the two germline ends. CDR3 in amino acids: CASSSGLGNQPQHF. Here the CDR3 DNA reads TGTGCCAGCAGTTCAGGCCTCGGCAATCAGCCCCAGCATTTT.

This clone was picked up one time. The J gene is TRBJ1-4, the V gene TRBV21-1. TRBV21-1 is termed a pseudogene. The CDR3 length is 15 residues. In DNA, the CDR3 is TGTGCCAGCAGCCCCCGGGTTGGGGAAGATGAAAAACTGTTTTTT. This sequence encodes CASSPRVGEDEKLFF.

This chain uses TRBV7-9 with TRBJ1-1; unclear D gene. Germline V gives CDR1 SEHNR, CDR2 FQNEAQ (reference sequence). This CDR3 is built from 13 residues. V was shortened by 10 bases and J by 0 bases, with 12 bases between the two germline ends. The CDR3, as DNA: TGTGCCACCCTTTTAACATTGAACACTGAAGCTTTCTTT. Its protein is CATLLTLNTEAFF.

This clone was seen only once. The V call is TRBV13, the J call TRBJ2-7; 7 nucleotides match TRBD2. The CDR3 is made up of 15 amino acids. The V gene end was trimmed by 4 bases and the J gene end by 1 base; junction bases not matched to a gene: 7. Germline lookup yields CDR1 PRHDT and CDR2 FYEKMQ (reference sequence). The DNA of the CDR3 is TGTGCCAGCAGCTATGGGGAGGGGTATTCCTACGAGCAGTACTTC. Protein product: CASSYGEGYSYEQYF.

The V and J genes are TRBV6-1 and TRBJ2-7, with D unclear. Trimming removed 4 bases from V and 0 bases from J, with 16 bases in between. Germline lookup yields CDR1 MNHNS and CDR2 SASEGT. The CDR3 length is 16 residues. Here the CDR3 DNA reads TGTGCCAGCAGTGGAAACGACTCTCCGTACTCCTACGAGCAGTACTTC. This translates into CASSGNDSPYSYEQYF.

This chain uses TRBV4-1 with TRBJ2-1; 9 positions match TRBD2. This CDR3 contains 18 residues. Germline CDR1 MGHRA, CDR2 YSYEKL. The junction had 13 bases not matched to a gene; V was cut back by 0 bases and J by 7 bases. CDR3 protein: CASSQEPPLAGDVNEQFF. The CDR3 DNA reads TGCGCCAGCAGCCAAGAGCCCCCTTTAGCGGGAGATGTGAATGAGCAGTTCTTC.

The chain has TRBV4-1 and TRBJ2-1; D not resolved. Germline CDR1 MGHRA, CDR2 YSYEKL. There are 15 residues in the CDR3. V was pared by 2 bases and J by 0 bases, with 8 bases between. CDR3 nucleotide sequence: TGCGCCAGCAGCCAATACGGCGGCTCCTACAATGAGCAGTTCTTC. Amino acids: CASSQYGGSYNEQFF.